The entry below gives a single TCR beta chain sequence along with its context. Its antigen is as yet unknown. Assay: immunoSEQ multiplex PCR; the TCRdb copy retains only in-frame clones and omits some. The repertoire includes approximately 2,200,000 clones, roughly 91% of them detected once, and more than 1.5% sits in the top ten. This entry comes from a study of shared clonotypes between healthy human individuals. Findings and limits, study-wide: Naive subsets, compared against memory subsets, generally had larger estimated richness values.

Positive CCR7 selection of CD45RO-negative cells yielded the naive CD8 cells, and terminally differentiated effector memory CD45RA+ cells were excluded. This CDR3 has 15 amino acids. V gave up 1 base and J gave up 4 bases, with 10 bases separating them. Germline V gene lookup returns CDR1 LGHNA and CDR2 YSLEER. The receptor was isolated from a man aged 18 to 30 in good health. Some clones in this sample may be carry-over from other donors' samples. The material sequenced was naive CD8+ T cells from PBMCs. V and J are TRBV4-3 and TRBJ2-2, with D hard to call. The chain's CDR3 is CASSQGPQVTGELFF. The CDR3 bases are TGCGCCAGCAGCCAAGGGCCCCAGGTCACCGGGGAGCTGTTTTTT.